This TCR beta chain was recorded in a study of cytomegalovirus exposure and HLA in healthy donors. Sequencing was performed with immunoSEQ multiplex PCR; in TCRdb, only in-frame clones are kept and a portion is missing. The data show nearly 200,000 clones, 80% to 90% seen once. This CDR3 has 17 residues. Germline V gene data show CDR1 as SNHLY and CDR2 as FYNNEI. V shed 4 bases, J shed 2 bases, and the junction held 9 bases outside the gene matches. This chain joins TRBV2 and TRBJ1-5, with 9 bases fitting TRBD1. The clonotype comes from a woman under 40 in good health and CMV-seropositive. The sample consisted of PBMCs. CDR3 DNA sequence: TGTGCCAGCAGTGGAAGGACAGGGGTAAGGGGCAATCAGCCCCAGCATTTT. It is translated as CASSGRTGVRGNQPQHF.